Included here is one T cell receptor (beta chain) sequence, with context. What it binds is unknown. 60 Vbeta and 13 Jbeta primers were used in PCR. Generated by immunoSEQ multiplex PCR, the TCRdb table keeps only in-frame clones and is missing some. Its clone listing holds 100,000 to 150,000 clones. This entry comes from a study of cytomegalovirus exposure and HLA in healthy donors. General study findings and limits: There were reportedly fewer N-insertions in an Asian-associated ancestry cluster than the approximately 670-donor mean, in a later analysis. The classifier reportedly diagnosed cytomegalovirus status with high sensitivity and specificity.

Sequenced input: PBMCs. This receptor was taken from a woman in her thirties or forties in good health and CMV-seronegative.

CDR3: CATSRDFTGGAEQYF. The CDR3 bases are TGTGCCACCAGCAGAGATTTTACAGGGGGTGCCGAGCAGTACTTC. The genes are TRBV15 and TRBJ2-7; 8 bases line up with TRBD1. The CDR3 has 15 amino acids. Germline V CDR1 and CDR2: LNHNV, YYDKDF (reference sequence). V was pared by 0 bases and J by 6 bases, with 7 bases of the junction left unmatched. Based on the CDR3 plus reference TRBV15 and TRBJ2-7, the full variable domain is DAMVIQNPRYQVTQFGKPVTLSCSQTLNHNVMYWYQQKSSQAPKLLFHYYDKDFNNEADTPDNFQSRRPNTSFCFLDIRSPGLGDTAMYLCATSRDFTGGAEQYFGPGTRLTVT.